The 16 T cell receptor beta chains presented below share a single source sample, sequenced in a study of blood T cell repertoires in COVID-19. Data came from immunoSEQ multiplex PCR; TCRdb stores just in-frame clones and leaves some out. The repertoire includes around 94,000 clones, about 80% of them detected once, and 6.3% sits in the top ten. Sequencing used peripheral blood. The receptors derive from a man aged 55 to 69 with acute or convalescent COVID-19.

The rearrangement links TRBV4-2 to TRBJ2-3; D unclear. CDR1 and CDR2 from the germline V gene are LGHNA and YNFKEQ. This CDR3 is 15 amino acids long. V lost 0 bases and J 4 bases, leaving 11 bases between the germline ends. CDR3 nucleotides: TGTGCCAGCAGCCAAGATTATTTGCTAGCAGATACGCAGTATTTT. Its protein is CASSQDYLLADTQYF.

The rearrangement links TRBV6-2 or TRBV6-3 to TRBJ2-3; D call uncertain. The CDR3 extends over 16 amino acids. V was trimmed by 0 bases and J by 0 bases, leaving 10 bases between them. Germline CDR1 and CDR2: MNHEY and SVGEGT. CDR3 sequence: CASSYSNSTSTDTQYF. The CDR3 DNA follows: TGTGCCAGCAGTTACTCGAACTCCACTAGCACAGATACGCAGTATTTT.

As DNA, the CDR3 is TGTGCCAGCAGCTTATACTCGGGGGGCGATGAGCAGTTCTTC. Its translation is CASSLYSGGDEQFF. The V and J genes are TRBV7-3 and TRBJ2-1; D perhaps matches TRBD2 (7 bases). This CDR3 has 14 amino acids. The V gene's germline CDR1 is SGHTA and CDR2 FQGTGA. V lost 2 bases and J lost 8, with 13 bases in between.

This chain joins TRBV27 and TRBJ2-2; D remains unclear. V was shortened by 3 bases and J by 7 bases, with 9 bases between the two germline ends. Germline CDR1 reads MNHEY; CDR2 reads SMNVEV (reference sequence). The CDR3 is 13 residues long. CDR3 coding DNA: TGTGCCAGCAGTTTCAGGATGGGCGGGGAGCTGTTTTTT. This codes for CASSFRMGGELFF.

The chain couples TRBV7-8 to TRBJ1-5, with TRBD1 as a possible D gene (6 bases). Germline V gene lookup returns CDR1 SGHVS and CDR2 FQNEAQ. V was pared by 5 bases and J by 6 bases, with 11 bases between. The CDR3 length is 13 residues. CDR3 bases: TGTGCCAGCAGCGACGGGGGGCTTCAGCCCCAGCATTTT. Amino acids: CASSDGGLQPQHF.

The rearrangement links TRBV21-1 to TRBJ2-2; TRBD1, as called in the table, went unchecked against the DNA. TRBV21-1 is classified as a pseudogene. The CDR3 is 14 amino acids. In nucleotides, the CDR3 is TGTGCCAGCAGAAGGACAGTTTACACCGGGGAGCTGTTTTTT. Protein product: CASRRTVYTGELFF.

This chain links TRBV6-1 with TRBJ1-2; 9 bases are a match to TRBD1. After removal of 1 base from V and 4 bases from J, the junction contained 4 bases not matched to a gene. Germline loops: CDR1 MNHNS, CDR2 SASEGT. This CDR3 spans 15 amino acids. In nucleotides, the CDR3 is TGTGCCAGCAGTGAAGGGACAGGGGCGCCCTATGGCTACACCTTC. Translation gives CASSEGTGAPYGYTF.

V usage is TRBV30 and J usage is TRBJ1-1, with TRBD1 matching over 7 bases. CDR1 GTSNPN and CDR2 SVGIG come from the germline V gene (reference sequence). Losses at the gene ends were 4 bases for V and 0 bases for J; bases not matched to a gene: 14. The CDR3 loop spans 17 amino acids. The CDR3 region has the DNA TGTGCCTGGAAAAGGAGGGGGCTACGACTAATGAACACTGAAGCTTTCTTT. Encoded protein: CAWKRRGLRLMNTEAFF. Looking up the rest from reference TRBV30 and TRBJ1-1 gives the full variable domain: SQTIHQWPATLVQPVGSPLSLECTVEGTSNPNLYWYRQAAGRGLQLLFYSVGIGQISSEVPQNLSASRPQDRQFILSSKKLLLSDSGFYLCAWKRRGLRLMNTEAFFGQGTRLTVV.

The chain is built from TRBV4-1 and TRBJ1-1, with D possibly being TRBD1 (5 bases). The CDR3 has 13 amino acids. Looked up from germline, CDR1 is MGHRA and CDR2 is YSYEKL. Trimming left V 0 bases short and J 11 bases short, with 13 bases between. DNA for the CDR3: TGCGCCAGCAGCCAAGATCAGGGCAGGGCGGCTTTCTTT. It codes for CASSQDQGRAAFF.

There are a few counts of this clone. The chain joins TRBV12-3 or TRBV12-4 to TRBJ2-7; D ambiguous. V was pared by 5 bases and J by 2 bases, with 10 bases between. The CDR3 contains 13 residues. The CDR3 DNA follows: TGTGCCAGCAGTGGTCACTCCGCCTACGAGCAGTACTTC. It codes for CASSGHSAYEQYF.

V and J are TRBV5-6 and TRBJ1-2; no clear D. This CDR3 has 13 residues. V shed 1 base and J shed 6 bases, with 10 bases lying between them. CDR1 SGHDT and CDR2 YYEEEE come from the germline V gene. CDR3 nucleotide sequence: TGTGCCAGCAGCTTGCAGGTCGGGGATGGCTACACCTTC. Its translation: CASSLQVGDGYTF.

This clone occurred once. The chain uses TRBV12-3 or TRBV12-4 and TRBJ2-3, with D possibly TRBD1 on 6 matching bases. The CDR3 runs to 12 residues. The V end was cut by 3 bases, the J end by 11 bases, with 12 bases between. The CDR3 protein is CASSLNRVMQYF. In nucleotides, the CDR3 is TGTGCCAGCAGTTTGAACAGGGTAATGCAGTATTTT.

J is TRBJ2-2 and V is TRBV19; 8 bases agree with TRBD1. Per germline, CDR1 LNHDA and CDR2 SQIVND (reference sequence). After removal of 5 bases from V and 4 bases from J, the junction contained 6 bases not matched to a gene. This CDR3 spans 15 amino acids. Here the CDR3 DNA reads TGTGCCAGTAGTCAAACAGGGGGAGGCACCGGGGAGCTGTTTTTT. This translates into CASSQTGGGTGELFF.

The chain recombines TRBV27 with TRBJ2-7; possibly TRBD2 for D (5 bases). Germline lookup yields CDR1 MNHEY and CDR2 SMNVEV (reference sequence). The germline V and J ends were trimmed by 2 bases and 5 bases, with 13 bases remaining between them. The CDR3 contains 14 residues. Here the CDR3 reads CASSLEGHPHEQYF. The CDR3 bases are TGTGCCAGCAGTTTAGAGGGCCATCCCCACGAGCAGTACTTC.

J is TRBJ1-2 and V is TRBV5-6, with 7 bases lining up with TRBD1. Germline V gives CDR1 SGHDT, CDR2 YYEEEE. Trimming at V came to 1 base and at J to 6 bases, leaving 9 bases not matched to a gene. This CDR3 region has 15 residues. The CDR3 bases are TGTGCCAGCAGCTTGAATGACAGGGAAGTGCATGGCTACACCTTC. Its translation is CASSLNDREVHGYTF.

V and J are TRBV3-1 (or the pseudogene TRBV3-2) and TRBJ1-5; D is ambiguous. Germline CDR1 and CDR2: LGHDT and YNNKEL (reference sequence). Trimming removed 0 bases at V and 6 bases at J, with 6 bases between. This CDR3 is 13 amino acids long. CDR3 loop: CASSQEYSQPQHF. DNA of the CDR3: TGTGCCAGCAGCCAAGAATATAGTCAGCCCCAGCATTTT.